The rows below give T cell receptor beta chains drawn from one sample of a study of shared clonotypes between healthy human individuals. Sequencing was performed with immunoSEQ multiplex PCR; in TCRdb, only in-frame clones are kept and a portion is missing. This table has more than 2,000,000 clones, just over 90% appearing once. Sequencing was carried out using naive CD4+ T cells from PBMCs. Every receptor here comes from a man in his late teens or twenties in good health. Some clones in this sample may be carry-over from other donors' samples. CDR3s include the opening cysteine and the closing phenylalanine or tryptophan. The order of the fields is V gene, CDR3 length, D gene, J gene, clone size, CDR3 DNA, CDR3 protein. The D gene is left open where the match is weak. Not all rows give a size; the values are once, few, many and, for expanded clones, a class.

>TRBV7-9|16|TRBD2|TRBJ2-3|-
TGTGCCAGCAGCCGTTTCGTAGCGGGAGGTGTAGATACGCAGTATTTT
CASSRFVAGGVDTQYF
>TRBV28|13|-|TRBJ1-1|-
TGTGCCAGCAGAGAGGACAGCTACACTGAAGCTTTCTTT
CASREDSYTEAFF
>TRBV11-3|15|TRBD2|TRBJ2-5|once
TGTGCCAGCAGCTACCGGGGGACTATACAAGAGACCCAGTACTTC
CASSYRGTIQETQYF
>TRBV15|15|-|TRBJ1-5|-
TGTGCCACCAGCAGGACTAGGGCGGGGGATCAGCCCCAGCATTTT
CATSRTRAGDQPQHF
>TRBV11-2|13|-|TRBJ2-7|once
TGTGCCAGCAGACAACCGGGGGACCACGAGCAGTACTTC
CASRQPGDHEQYF
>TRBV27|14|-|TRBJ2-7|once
TGTGCCAGCAGTTTGTCAGGGCCCCGCTACGAGCAGTACTTC
CASSLSGPRYEQYF
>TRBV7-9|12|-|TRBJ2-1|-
TGTGCCAGCAGCTTCCGAAACAATGAGCAGTTCTTC
CASSFRNNEQFF
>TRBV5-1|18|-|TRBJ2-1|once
TGCGCCAGCAGCTTGGCCGGCTCCAGGGGGAGCGGGAGCGATGAGCAGTTCTTC
CASSLAGSRGSGSDEQFF
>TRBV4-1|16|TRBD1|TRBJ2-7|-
TGCGCCAGCAGCCAAGGGTCGAGGGACAGGTCCTACGAGCAGTACTTC
CASSQGSRDRSYEQYF
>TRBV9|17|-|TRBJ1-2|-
TGTGCCAGCAGCGTAAACGTAGGGGGGTCGTCTAACTATGGCTACACCTTC
CASSVNVGGSSNYGYTF
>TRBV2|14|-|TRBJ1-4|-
TGTGCCAGCAGTGACCTGGGACAAGCGGGAAAACTGTTTTTT
CASSDLGQAGKLFF
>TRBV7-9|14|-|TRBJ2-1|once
TGTGCCAGCAGCTTGACTACTAGCTACAATGAGCAGTTCTTC
CASSLTTSYNEQFF
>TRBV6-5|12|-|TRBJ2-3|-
TGTGCCAGCAGTTCTAGGCCAGATACGCAGTATTTT
CASSSRPDTQYF
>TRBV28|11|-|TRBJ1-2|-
TGTGCCAGCAGGCGTAACTATGGCTACACCTTC
CASRRNYGYTF
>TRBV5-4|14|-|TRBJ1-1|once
TGTGCCAGCAGCTTGGTGTACAGCAACACTGAAGCTTTCTTT
CASSLVYSNTEAFF
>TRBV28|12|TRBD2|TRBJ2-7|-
TGTGCCACCCGACTAGCTGGGAGGGAGCAGTACTTC
CATRLAGREQYF
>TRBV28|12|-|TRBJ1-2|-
TGTGCCAGCCGGACGCCTAACTATGGCTACACCTTC
CASRTPNYGYTF
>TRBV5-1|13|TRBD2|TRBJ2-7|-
TGCGCCAGCAGCGTCGGGGGGGCGGCCGAGCAGTACTTC
CASSVGGAAEQYF
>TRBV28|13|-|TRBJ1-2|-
TGTGCCAGCAGTGTGACGGACAACTATGGCTACACCTTC
CASSVTDNYGYTF
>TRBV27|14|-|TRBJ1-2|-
TGTGCCAGCAGTCCCCTCGGGATTAACTATGGCTACACCTTC
CASSPLGINYGYTF
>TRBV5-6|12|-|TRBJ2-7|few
TGTGCCAGCAGCTTGTACAGCTACGAGCAGTACTTC
CASSLYSYEQYF
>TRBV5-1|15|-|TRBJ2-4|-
TGCGCCAGCAGCCGCCCACCGGCCGCCAAAAACATTCAGTACTTC
CASSRPPAAKNIQYF
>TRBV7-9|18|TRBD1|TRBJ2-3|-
TGTGCCAGCAGCTTAGAGTTGGCTTGGGGACAGAGCACAGATACGCAGTATTTT
CASSLELAWGQSTDTQYF
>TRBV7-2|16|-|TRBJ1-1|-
TGTGCCAGCAGCTTACCGTTAGGGCAAAGGAACACTGAAGCTTTCTTT
CASSLPLGQRNTEAFF
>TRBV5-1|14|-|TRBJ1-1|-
TGCGCCAGCAAGACACAGGGCCCGGGCACTGAAGCTTTCTTT
CASKTQGPGTEAFF
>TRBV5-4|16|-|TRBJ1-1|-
TGTGCCAGCAGCCTCCCTTCCCAACTACCGGGCACTGAAGCTTTCTTT
CASSLPSQLPGTEAFF
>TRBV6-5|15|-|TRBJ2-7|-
TGTGCCAGCAGTTACCCGAGGGGCGAGCGCTACGAGCAGTACTTC
CASSYPRGERYEQYF
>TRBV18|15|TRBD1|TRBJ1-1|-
TGTGCCAGCTCACCCCTTTCGACAGGGACCACTGAAGCTTTCTTT
CASSPLSTGTTEAFF
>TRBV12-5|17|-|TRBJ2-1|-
TGTGCTAGTGGTTTGGTAGACGGGAGTCGACAAGGGAATGAGCAGTTCTTC
CASGLVDGSRQGNEQFF
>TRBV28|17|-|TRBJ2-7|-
TGTGCCAGCAGCAACGGACCCTTACAGGGCAGCTCCTACGAGCAGTACTTC
CASSNGPLQGSSYEQYF
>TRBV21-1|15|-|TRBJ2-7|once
TGTGCCAGCAGCAAAGGCCGGGAGCGGCCCTACGAGCAGTACTTC
CASSKGRERPYEQYF
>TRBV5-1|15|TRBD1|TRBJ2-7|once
TGCGCCAGCAGCCCGGGGACAGCTTCTTCCTACGAGCAGTACTTC
CASSPGTASSYEQYF
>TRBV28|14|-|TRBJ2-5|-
TGTGCCAGCAGTTTTTCCCGGGGGTTGGGGACCCAGTACTTC
CASSFSRGLGTQYF
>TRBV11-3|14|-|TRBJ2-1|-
TGTGCCAGCAGCCCCGGTACAGGGACCAATGAGCAGTTCTTC
CASSPGTGTNEQFF
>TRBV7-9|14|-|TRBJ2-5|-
TGTGCCAGCAGCCAACGGGGACCTCAAGAGACCCAGTACTTC
CASSQRGPQETQYF
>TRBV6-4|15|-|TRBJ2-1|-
TGTGCCAGCAGTGACTCACCCTCTCCCTACAATGAGCAGTTCTTC
CASSDSPSPYNEQFF
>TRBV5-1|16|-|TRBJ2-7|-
TGCGCCAGCAGCCCGCCGGGACTCCAAAGTTTTCGAGTGCAGTACTTC
CASSPPGLQSFRVQYF
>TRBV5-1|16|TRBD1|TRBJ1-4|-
TGCGCCAGCAGGAGCGGCGATCGGGGACAGTTAGAAAAACTGTTTTTT
CASRSGDRGQLEKLFF
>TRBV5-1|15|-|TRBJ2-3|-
TGCGCCAGCAGCTCTCAAGCGCGGAGCACAGATACGCAGTATTTT
CASSSQARSTDTQYF
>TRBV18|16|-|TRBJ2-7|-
TGTGCCAGCTCAGTCCTGGGAGACCGAAGCTCCTACGAGCAGTACTTC
CASSVLGDRSSYEQYF
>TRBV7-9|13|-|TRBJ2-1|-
TGTGCCAGCAGCTTCGATCGAGTAAATGAGCAGTTCTTC
CASSFDRVNEQFF
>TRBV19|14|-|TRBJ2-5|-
TGTGCCAGTAGTATAGCCGGCCTAGTGGAGACCCAGTACTTC
CASSIAGLVETQYF
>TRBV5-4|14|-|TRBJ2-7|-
TGTGCCAGCACCCTGGACTGGGACGGGTACGAGCAGTACTTC
CASTLDWDGYEQYF
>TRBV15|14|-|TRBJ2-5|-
TGTGCCACCAGTGCTGGACAGCGAATGGAGACCCAGTACTTC
CATSAGQRMETQYF
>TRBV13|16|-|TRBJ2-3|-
TGTGCCAGCAGCCATCAGCTCTCCGGGAGCACAGATACGCAGTATTTT
CASSHQLSGSTDTQYF
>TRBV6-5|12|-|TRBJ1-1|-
TGTGCCAGCAGCTTTGGAGACACTGAAGCTTTCTTT
CASSFGDTEAFF
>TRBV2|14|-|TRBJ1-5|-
TGTGCCAGCGGGGACAACCTTAGCAATCAGCCCCAGCATTTT
CASGDNLSNQPQHF
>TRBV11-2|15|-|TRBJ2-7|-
TGTGCCAGCAGCCCACCCCAGTGGGAACCCTACGAGCAGTACTTC
CASSPPQWEPYEQYF
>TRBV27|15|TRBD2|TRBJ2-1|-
TGTGCCAGCAGGAGGGGACTAGCGGGAGTGAGTGAGCAGTTCTTC
CASRRGLAGVSEQFF
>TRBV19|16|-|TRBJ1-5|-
TGTGCCAGTAGCCCGGGTTTCCAGTATAGCAATCAGCCCCAGCATTTT
CASSPGFQYSNQPQHF
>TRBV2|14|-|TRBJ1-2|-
TGTGCCAGCAGCGAGAACGGACAGAACTATGGCTACACCTTC
CASSENGQNYGYTF
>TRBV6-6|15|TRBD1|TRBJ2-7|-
TGTGCCAGCAGTCCCGGGACAGGGGCGTTAGACGAGCAGTACTTC
CASSPGTGALDEQYF
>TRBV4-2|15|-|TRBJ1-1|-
TGTGCCAGCAGCCAAGATTGGGGGGCGAACACTGAAGCTTTCTTT
CASSQDWGANTEAFF
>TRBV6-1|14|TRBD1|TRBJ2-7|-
TGTGCCAGCCGATTGGGGACAGCCGTCTACGAGCAGTACTTC
CASRLGTAVYEQYF
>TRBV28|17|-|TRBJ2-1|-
TGTGCCAGCAGGGAGGTCTTGGGGTCGTTCTCCTACAATGAGCAGTTCTTC
CASREVLGSFSYNEQFF
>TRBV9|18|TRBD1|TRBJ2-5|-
TGTGCCAGCAGCCTGGGACAGGGGGCTTCCCCAAGTGGAGAGACCCAGTACTTC
CASSLGQGASPSGETQYF
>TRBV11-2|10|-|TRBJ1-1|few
TGTGCCAGCACGAACACTGAAGCTTTCTTT
CASTNTEAFF
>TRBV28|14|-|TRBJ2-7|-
TGTGCCAGCAGTTTTCGGGTCCGTGATTACGAGCAGTACTTC
CASSFRVRDYEQYF
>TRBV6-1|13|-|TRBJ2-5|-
TGTGCCAGCAGTGGAGATACGGGGGAGACCCAGTACTTC
CASSGDTGETQYF